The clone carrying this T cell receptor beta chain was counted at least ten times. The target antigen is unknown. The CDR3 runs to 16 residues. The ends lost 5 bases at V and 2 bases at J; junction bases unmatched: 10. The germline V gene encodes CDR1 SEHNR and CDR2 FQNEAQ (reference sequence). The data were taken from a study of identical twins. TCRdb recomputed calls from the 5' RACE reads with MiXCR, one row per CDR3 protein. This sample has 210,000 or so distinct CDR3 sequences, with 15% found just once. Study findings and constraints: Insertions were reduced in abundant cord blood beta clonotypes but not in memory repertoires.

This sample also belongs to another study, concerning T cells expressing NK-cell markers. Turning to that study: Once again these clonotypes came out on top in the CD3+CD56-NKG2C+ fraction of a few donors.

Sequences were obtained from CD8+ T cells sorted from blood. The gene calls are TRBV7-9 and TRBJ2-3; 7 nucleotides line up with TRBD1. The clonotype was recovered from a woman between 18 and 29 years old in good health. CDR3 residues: CASSQGQPTITDTQYF. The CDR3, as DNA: TGTGCCAGCAGCCAGGGACAGCCGACGATCACAGATACGCAGTATTTT.